This T cell receptor (beta chain) was documented in a study of regulatory T cells in long-lasting Graves disease. Turning to the study itself: Patients with persistent Graves' disease had over 5 years of antithyroid drugs and persistent TSH receptor antibodies.

Arm-PCR with iRepertoire HTBI primers amplified the CDR3 regions for these TCR beta libraries. Using its own MiXCR run on the multiplex PCR reads, TCRdb lists one record per CDR3 protein. The sample has approximately 690,000 distinct CDR3 sequences, about 30% seen once. Documented time point: persistent/refractory GD, antithyroid drugs over 5 years with positive TRAb. PBMC-extracted RNA yielded the TCR library. Xi'an, China, was home to the endocrinology department that provided patients. This clonotype was recorded many times. The CDR3 has 11 residues. Looked up from germline, CDR1 is DFQATT and CDR2 is SNEGSKA (reference sequence).

V and J are TRBV20-1 and TRBJ1-1; D may be TRBD1 (5 bases). This TCR was recovered from a female donor with Graves disease. The sample here was peripheral blood mononuclear cells (PBMCs), taken when the disease was refractory, from a patient treated with antithyroid drugs. The CDR3 DNA reads as TGCATCGGCCTTAAGGGGACTGAAGCTTTCTTT. Translating it yields CIGLKGTEAFF.